The source of this TCR beta chain is a study of blood T cells in healthy people across ages. General study points: Roughly linearly, TCR beta diversity per million T cells fell as age increased.

A sample-barcoded 5' primer and a J-beta primer mix were used in a second PCR of roughly 7 to 12 cycles. Paired-end reads containing CDR3 totaled no fewer than 2.5 million for each sample. TCRdb reprocessed the 5' RACE reads with MiXCR, giving one entry per CDR3 protein. In the table there are approximately 960,000 distinct CDR3 sequences, 29% of which are singletons. This clonotype was seen a few times. Its specificity is unknown. The CDR3 totals 14 residues. Germline V gene data show CDR1 as SQVTM and CDR2 as ANQGSEA. V dropped 7 bases and J dropped 0 bases, with 13 bases sitting between them. A further study also used this sample, focusing on T cells of mothers and their children. That paper states: The shaping of TCR recombination output by thymic selection is similar in related and unrelated pairs. Biologically related mothers and children overlapped slightly more than unrelated pairs, a non-significant difference.

The TCR was taken from a woman between 40 and 55 years old in good health. The chain has TRBV29-1 and TRBJ1-3; D not resolved. The sequencing sample was made of blood. CDR3 nucleotides: TGCAGCGCCTTCGGCGGCTTCTCTGGAAACACCATATATTTT. This gives the protein CSAFGGFSGNTIYF.